The 32 T cell receptor beta chains below come from one sample, sequenced in a study of T cell changes during pregnancy in multiple sclerosis. Generated by immunoSEQ multiplex PCR, the TCRdb table keeps only in-frame clones and is missing some. The sample lists about 67,000 clones, roughly nine tenths seen once, with approximately 1.5% in the top ten. The source material was peripheral blood, sampled in the third trimester of pregnancy. These receptors were collected from a female donor with multiple sclerosis, enrolled in a pregnancy study.

The gene calls are TRBV5-1 and TRBJ1-1; 7 bases map to TRBD1. Germline V gene lookup returns CDR1 SGHRS and CDR2 YFSETQ. The CDR3 runs 14 residues. V gave up 4 bases and J gave up 1 base; unmatched junction bases: 4. DNA of the CDR3: TGCGCCAGCAGCAAAGGGGGCACGAACACTGAAGCTTTCTTT. As protein: CASSKGGTNTEAFF.

As DNA, the CDR3 is TGTGCCAGCAGCTTATCTCTCGACAGACTTACGAACACCGGGGAGCTGTTTTTT. Translation gives CASSLSLDRLTNTGELFF. The gene calls are TRBV11-3 and TRBJ2-2, with a possible D match to TRBD1 (5 bases). Germline assignment: CDR1 SGHNT and CDR2 YENEEA. The CDR3 sequence is 18 residues long. V lost 2 bases and J lost 0, with 16 bases in between.

The chain uses TRBV4-1 and TRBJ2-2, with D possibly TRBD2 on 8 matching bases. CDR1 MGHRA and CDR2 YSYEKL come from the germline V gene. The V gene lost 6 bases and the J gene lost 6 bases, with 26 bases spanning the gap. CDR3 length: 18 amino acids. CDR3 DNA sequence: TGCGCCAGCAGGCAGGGGGGGTTGCTCGAGCGGGGGTCCGGGGAGCTGTTTTTT. Its translation: CASRQGGLLERGSGELFF.

Turning to this clone: Additional DNA sequences in this sample encode the identical CDR3. The rearrangement links TRBV6-5 to TRBJ1-1, with a tentative D call TRBD1 (5 bases). In germline, CDR1 is MNHEY, CDR2 SVGAGI. V lost 2 bases and J 2 bases, leaving 6 bases between the germline ends. This CDR3 region has 13 residues. The CDR3 nucleotides are TGTGCCAGCAGTTACCAGGGAAACACTGAAGCTTTCTTT. Translation: CASSYQGNTEAFF.

This chain joins TRBV7-2 and TRBJ2-2; 9 nucleotides match TRBD2. J gave up 4 bases and V 5 bases, and 11 bases lay outside the gene matches. From germline, CDR1 is SGHTA and CDR2 FQGNSA. This CDR3 contains 17 residues. The CDR3 loop reads CASSPQPGLAGTGELFF. The CDR3 DNA reads as TGTGCCAGCAGCCCTCAACCGGGACTAGCCGGCACCGGGGAGCTGTTTTTT.

This rearrangement joins TRBV14 to TRBJ2-2; perhaps TRBD1 as D (5 bases). V lost 4 bases and J lost 4, with 10 bases in between. This CDR3 contains 14 residues. Germline V CDR1 and CDR2: SGHDN, FVKESK. As DNA, the CDR3 is TGTGCCAGCAGCCGCCAGGGCCTCACCGGGGAGCTGTTTTTT. It encodes CASSRQGLTGELFF. The full variable domain, with the rest looked up from reference TRBV14 and TRBJ2-2, is EAGVTQFPSHSVIEKGQTVTLRCDPISGHDNLYWYRRVMGKEIKFLLHFVKESKQDESGMPNNRFLAERTGGTYSTLKVQPAELEDSGVYFCASSRQGLTGELFFGEGSRLTVL.

The CDR3: CASSIRRGTGLNSPLHF. The CDR3 DNA follows: TGTGCCAGTAGTATTCGACGTGGGACAGGGCTAAATTCACCCCTCCACTTT. The chain recombines TRBV19 with TRBJ1-6, with 9 bases fitting TRBD1. The CDR3 has 17 residues. Looked up from germline, CDR1 is LNHDA and CDR2 is SQIVND (reference sequence). The trim removed 3 bases at V and 7 bases at J, leaving 10 bases unmatched.

The chain couples TRBV7-2 to TRBJ2-5; TRBD1 agrees at 9 bases. CDR1 and CDR2 (germline): SGHTA, FQGNSA. The CDR3 has 15 amino acids. V shed 1 base, J shed 5 bases, and the junction held 5 bases outside the gene matches. The CDR3: CASSLGDRDAETQYF. DNA for the CDR3: TGTGCCAGCAGCTTAGGGGACAGGGATGCGGAGACCCAGTACTTC.

CDR3 nucleotides: TGTGCCAGCAGCGTAGAAGGGACACCCTCTGGCTACACCTTC. Translation gives CASSVEGTPSGYTF. V and J are TRBV9 and TRBJ1-2; possible D gene TRBD1, 6 bases. V lost 0 bases to trimming and J lost 7 bases, with 13 bases between them. CDR1 and CDR2 (germline): SGDLS, YYNGEE. There are 14 residues in the CDR3.

V gene TRBV4-2 combines with J gene TRBJ2-1; 7 positions agree with TRBD1. The CDR3 has 16 amino acids. V lost 1 base, J lost 4 bases, and 7 bases stayed unmatched. Germline V gene lookup returns CDR1 LGHNA and CDR2 YNFKEQ. The CDR3 reads CASSQVARDRYNEQFF. CDR3 DNA: TGTGCCAGCAGCCAAGTCGCTCGGGACAGATACAATGAGCAGTTCTTC.

The chain employs TRBV19 and TRBJ1-1; possibly TRBD1 for D (6 bases). Germline CDR1 LNHDA, CDR2 SQIVND (reference sequence). With 3 bases removed from V and 1 base from J, the gap between germline ends came to 12 bases. This CDR3 comprises 15 residues. DNA of the CDR3: TGTGCCAGTAGTATTCAGGGGCCGTCGAACACTGAAGCTTTCTTT. It translates to CASSIQGPSNTEAFF.

V is TRBV6-5 and J is TRBJ2-6, with 7 nucleotides matching TRBD1. From germline, CDR1 is MNHEY and CDR2 SVGAGI. The CDR3 is made up of 15 amino acids. The J segment lost 0 bases and the V segment lost 6 bases, leaving 2 bases of the junction unmatched. CDR3: CASRSGGSGANVLTF. Written as DNA, the CDR3 is TGTGCCAGCAGGTCAGGGGGCTCTGGGGCCAACGTCCTGACTTTC.

The rearrangement uses TRBV7-9 and TRBJ1-1; 7 bases agree with TRBD1. The junction had 4 bases not matched to a gene; V was cut back by 6 bases and J by 0 bases. Germline loops: CDR1 SEHNR, CDR2 FQNEAQ (reference sequence). The CDR3 is made up of 14 amino acids. The DNA of the CDR3 is TGTGCCAGCAGGCGACAGGGTATGAACACTGAAGCTTTCTTT. This encodes CASRRQGMNTEAFF. The complete variable domain, with remaining parts taken from reference TRBV7-9 and TRBJ1-1, reads DTGVSQNPRHKITKRGQNVTFRCDPISEHNRLYWYRQTLGQGPEFLTYFQNEAQLEKSRLLSDRFSAERPKGSFSTLEIQRTEQGDSAMYLCASRRQGMNTEAFFGQGTRLTVV.

The chain links TRBV15 to TRBJ1-2; 7 bases line up with TRBD1. Germline V gives CDR1 LNHNV, CDR2 YYDKDF (reference sequence). The ends lost 4 bases at V and 0 bases at J; junction bases unmatched: 5. CDR3 length: 15 residues. CDR3 DNA: TGTGCCACCAGCACTAGGGACAGTCCTAACTATGGCTACACCTTC. As protein: CATSTRDSPNYGYTF.

This clone came up once. The chain couples TRBV5-1 to TRBJ1-1, with 7 positions matching TRBD1. Germline V CDR1 and CDR2: SGHRS, YFSETQ. Trimming at V came to 4 bases and at J to 4 bases, leaving 7 bases not matched to a gene. CDR3 length: 14 residues. The DNA for the CDR3 is TGCGCCAGCAGCCTGGAGGGGGCCAGCACTGAAGCTTTCTTT. The encoded protein is CASSLEGASTEAFF.

V and J are TRBV7-2 and TRBJ1-2; 7 positions agree with TRBD1. There are 18 residues in the CDR3. The J segment lost 3 bases and the V segment lost 3 bases, leaving 16 bases of the junction unmatched. Germline V gene lookup returns CDR1 SGHTA and CDR2 FQGNSA. The CDR3 nucleotides read TGTGCCAGCAGCTTTCCTTCGACAGGGAGGCGAATCGACTATGGCTACACCTTC. Translated, it gives CASSFPSTGRRIDYGYTF.

The genes are TRBV9 and TRBJ2-7; 11 bases match TRBD2. V shed 4 bases and J 4 bases; nucleotides not matched to a gene: 4. Looked up from germline, CDR1 is SGDLS and CDR2 is YYNGEE. The CDR3 loop spans 14 amino acids. CDR3 sequence: CASSLTSGGYEQYF. CDR3 DNA sequence: TGTGCCAGCAGCCTCACTAGCGGGGGTTACGAGCAGTACTTC.

The chain links TRBV19 to TRBJ2-7, with 9 bases aligning to TRBD1. The ends lost 6 bases at V and 5 bases at J; junction bases unmatched: 11. Germline loops: CDR1 LNHDA, CDR2 SQIVND (reference sequence). The CDR3 contains 15 residues. The CDR3 nucleotides read TGTGCCAGTAGCCTGACGGGACAGGGTCACGACGAGCAGTACTTC. Protein: CASSLTGQGHDEQYF.

The CDR3: CASSVSGRGTDTQYF. The CDR3, as DNA: TGTGCCAGCAGCGTAAGCGGGAGGGGGACAGATACGCAGTATTTT. This rearrangement joins TRBV9 to TRBJ2-3; 10 bases agree with TRBD2. Unmatched junction bases numbered 2, after V lost 1 base and J lost 3 bases. Germline V CDR1 and CDR2: SGDLS, YYNGEE. The CDR3 is 15 residues long.

This chain's CDR3 is CASSLWPDTQYF. The CDR3 DNA sequence: TGCGCCAGCAGCTTGTGGCCCGATACGCAGTATTTT. The V call is TRBV5-1, the J call TRBJ2-3; D is unresolved. Germline-derived CDR1 and CDR2 are SGHRS and YFSETQ. V lost 1 base to trimming and J lost 6 bases, with 6 bases between them. CDR3 length equals 12 residues.

This rearrangement joins TRBV7-9 to TRBJ2-1; 9 nucleotides line up with TRBD2. The V gene end was trimmed by 3 bases and the J gene end by 7 bases; junction bases not matched to a gene: 7. This CDR3 spans 15 amino acids. Germline V gives CDR1 SEHNR, CDR2 FQNEAQ (reference sequence). CDR3 coding DNA: TGTGCCAGCAGCTTGTGGGGCGGGAGGGAAAATGAGCAGTTCTTC. Amino acids: CASSLWGGRENEQFF.

This chain links TRBV6-1 with TRBJ2-3, with a weak D call TRBD1 (7 bases). V lost 2 bases to trimming and J lost 3 bases, with 18 bases between them. Germline V gene sequence: CDR1 MNHNS, CDR2 SASEGT. CDR3 length: 17 amino acids. CDR3 coding DNA: TGTGCCAGCAGTGAAACGGTGGGGGCAGGGGGGACAGATACGCAGTATTTT. Its translation: CASSETVGAGGTDTQYF.

This chain connects TRBV19 to TRBJ1-2; D may be TRBD1 (6 bases). The V end lost 5 bases, the J end lost 4 bases, and 14 bases lay between the germline ends. CDR1 and CDR2 (germline): LNHDA, SQIVND (reference sequence). This CDR3 spans 14 amino acids. The CDR3 loop is CASSAGQSIYGYTF. DNA for the CDR3: TGTGCCAGTAGTGCCGGACAGTCTATCTATGGCTACACCTTC.

The chain carries TRBV5-4 and TRBJ2-3, with D possibly TRBD1 on 5 matching bases. The length of the CDR3 is 17 residues. Germline CDR1 SGHNT, CDR2 YYREEE (reference sequence). The V end lost 0 bases, the J end lost 4 bases, and 18 bases lay between the germline ends. CDR3 sequence (DNA): TGTGCCAGCAGCTTGGAGGACAAGAAAGAGTTCGCAGATACGCAGTATTTT. It encodes CASSLEDKKEFADTQYF. Together with reference TRBV5-4 and TRBJ2-3, the CDR3 gives the full variable domain: ETGVTQSPTHLIKTRGQQVTLRCSSQSGHNTVSWYQQALGQGPQFIFQYYREEENGRGNFPPRFSGLQFPNYSSELNVNALELDDSALYLCASSLEDKKEFADTQYFGPGTRLTVL.

This sequence joins TRBV5-6 and TRBJ2-7; D is undetermined. The ends were cut back, 3 bases at V and 3 bases at J, with 7 bases in the middle. CDR3 length: 12 amino acids. Germline CDR1 is SGHDT and CDR2 is YYEEEE. The CDR3, as DNA: TGTGCCAGCAGCTCCCGACACTACGAGCAGTACTTC. It specifies CASSSRHYEQYF.

This chain connects TRBV2 to TRBJ2-3; maybe TRBD2 (6 bases). This CDR3 region has 15 residues. V lost 5 bases, J lost 3 bases, and 15 bases lay in between. Germline CDR1 SNHLY, CDR2 FYNNEI. CDR3 nucleotide sequence: TGTGCCAGCAGTCCAACCGCCGGACTAACAGATACGCAGTATTTT. Protein product: CASSPTAGLTDTQYF.

The J gene is TRBJ2-1, the V gene TRBV7-9; TRBD1 aligns across 7 bases. The CDR3 extends over 13 amino acids. Trimming at V came to 1 base and at J to 12 bases, leaving 6 bases not matched to a gene. Germline V gene sequence: CDR1 SEHNR, CDR2 FQNEAQ (reference sequence). CDR3: CASSLVGHRGQFF. The CDR3 nucleotides read TGTGCCAGCAGCTTAGTAGGCCACAGGGGGCAGTTCTTC.

The sample holds one count of this clone. The chain combines TRBV18 with TRBJ2-2; D is perhaps TRBD1 (6 bases). In germline, CDR1 is KGHSH, CDR2 LQKENI. Trimming removed 0 bases at V and 1 base at J, with 15 bases between. This CDR3 has 18 residues. CDR3 nucleotides: TGTGCCAGCTCACCACCGGTAGCACAGGGTTTGAACACCGGGGAGCTGTTTTTT. It is translated as CASSPPVAQGLNTGELFF. Full variable domain (missing parts from reference TRBV18 and TRBJ2-2): NAGVMQNPRHLVRRRGQEARLRCSPMKGHSHVYWYRQLPEEGLKFMVYLQKENIIDESGMPKERFSAEFPKEGPSILRIQQVVRGDSAAYFCASSPPVAQGLNTGELFFGEGSRLTVL.

The gene calls are TRBV9 and TRBJ2-3; perhaps TRBD2 as D (6 bases). Germline CDR1 and CDR2: SGDLS and YYNGEE. The V end lost 0 bases, the J end lost 4 bases, and 9 bases lay between the germline ends. The CDR3 spans 14 residues. CDR3 in amino acids: CASSVAGDADTQYF. In DNA form, the CDR3 reads TGTGCCAGCAGCGTAGCGGGAGATGCAGATACGCAGTATTTT. Drawing the rest from reference TRBV9 and TRBJ2-3, the complete variable domain is DSGVTQTPKHLITATGQRVTLRCSPRSGDLSVYWYQQSLDQGLQFLIQYYNGEERAKGNILERFSAQQFPDLHSELNLSSLELGDSALYFCASSVAGDADTQYFGPGTRLTVL.

This chain uses TRBV7-9 with TRBJ2-4; TRBD1 is a possible D gene (7 bases). Germline loops: CDR1 SEHNR, CDR2 FQNEAQ (reference sequence). The CDR3 has 14 residues. V was cut by 8 bases and J by 3 bases, with 14 bases left in between. The CDR3 sequence: CASGDREVKNIQYF. DNA of the CDR3: TGTGCCAGCGGCGACAGGGAGGTCAAAAACATTCAGTACTTC.

The J gene is TRBJ2-7, the V gene TRBV7-2; weak D call: TRBD2 (6 bases). Germline V gene data show CDR1 as SGHTA and CDR2 as FQGNSA. CDR3 size: 17 residues. Trimming removed 1 base from V and 2 bases from J, with 18 bases in between. The CDR3 nucleotides read TGTGCCAGCAGCTTAGAAGATATAGCGGCCAACGCCTACGAGCAGTACTTC. Its protein product is CASSLEDIAANAYEQYF.

This chain uses TRBV29-1 with TRBJ1-2; D is undetermined. The CDR3 covers 11 residues. The V gene's germline CDR1 is SQVTM and CDR2 ANQGSEA. With 4 bases removed from V and 6 bases from J, the gap between germline ends came to 9 bases. CDR3: CSVGRTNGYTF. In nucleotides, the CDR3 is TGCAGCGTTGGTAGAACCAATGGCTACACCTTC.